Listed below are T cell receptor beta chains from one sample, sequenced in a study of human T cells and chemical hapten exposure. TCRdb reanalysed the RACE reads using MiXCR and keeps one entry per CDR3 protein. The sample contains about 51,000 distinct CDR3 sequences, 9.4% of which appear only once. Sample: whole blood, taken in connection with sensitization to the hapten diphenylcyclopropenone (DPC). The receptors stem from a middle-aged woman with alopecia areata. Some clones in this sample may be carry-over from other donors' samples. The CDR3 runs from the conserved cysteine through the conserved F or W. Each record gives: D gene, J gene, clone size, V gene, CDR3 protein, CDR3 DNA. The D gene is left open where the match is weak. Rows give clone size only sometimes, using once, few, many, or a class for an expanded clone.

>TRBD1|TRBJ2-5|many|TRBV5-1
CASSWGTVGTQYF
TGCGCCAGCAGCTGGGGGACAGTCGGGACCCAGTACTTC
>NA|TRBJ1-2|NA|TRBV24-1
CATSDPGREGGYGYTF
TGTGCCACCAGTGACCCCGGACGCGAAGGAGGGTATGGCTACACCTTC
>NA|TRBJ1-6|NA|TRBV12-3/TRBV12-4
CASRPGGGFNSPLHF
TGTGCCAGCAGGCCAGGCGGCGGTTTCAATTCACCCCTCCACTTT
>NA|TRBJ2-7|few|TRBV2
CASSVPYEQYF
TGTGCCAGCTCGGTCCCCTACGAGCAGTACTTC
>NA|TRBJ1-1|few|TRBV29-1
CSGWRGDTEAFF
TGCAGCGGCTGGAGGGGTGATACTGAAGCTTTCTTT
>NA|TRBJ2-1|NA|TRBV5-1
CASTGAPSSYNEQFF
TGCGCCAGCACAGGCGCCCCGAGCTCCTACAATGAGCAGTTCTTC
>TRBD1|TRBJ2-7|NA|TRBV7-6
CASSLGQGADSGYYEQYF
TGTGCCAGCAGCTTAGGACAGGGGGCCGACTCGGGATACTACGAGCAGTACTTC
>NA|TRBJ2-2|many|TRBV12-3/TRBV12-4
CASSSRGRGITGELFF
TGTGCCAGCAGTTCGAGGGGACGGGGGATCACCGGGGAGCTGTTTTTT
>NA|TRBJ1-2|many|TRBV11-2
CASSINRLNPAGYTF
TGTGCCAGCAGCATCAACAGGCTGAACCCCGCTGGCTACACCTTC
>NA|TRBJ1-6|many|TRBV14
CASSHRTSYNSPLHF
TGTGCCAGCAGCCACCGGACTTCCTATAATTCACCCCTCCACTTT
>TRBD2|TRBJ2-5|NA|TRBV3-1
CASSSAGDHWRETQYF
TGTGCCAGCAGTTCGGCGGGGGACCATTGGCGGGAGACCCAGTACTTC
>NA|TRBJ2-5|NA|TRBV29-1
CSVLRSGETQYF
TGCAGCGTGCTGAGGAGCGGAGAGACCCAGTACTTC
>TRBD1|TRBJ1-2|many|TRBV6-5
CASSYSSGTGVGYTF
TGTGCCAGCAGTTACTCTTCTGGGACAGGTGTTGGCTACACCTTC
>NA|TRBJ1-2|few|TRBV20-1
CSARPLRQEGPNYGYTF
TGCAGTGCTAGACCCTTACGCCAGGAGGGGCCTAACTATGGCTACACCTTC
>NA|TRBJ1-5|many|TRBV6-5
CASGGPYGNQPQHF
TGTGCCAGCGGGGGCCCATACGGCAATCAGCCCCAGCATTTT
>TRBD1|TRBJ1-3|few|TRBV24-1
CATSGGDRGSSGNTIYF
TGTGCCACCTCAGGAGGGGACAGGGGTAGCTCTGGAAACACCATATATTTT
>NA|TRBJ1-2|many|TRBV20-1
CSATWEGGGDYTF
TGCAGTGCCACCTGGGAGGGAGGTGGTGACTACACCTTC
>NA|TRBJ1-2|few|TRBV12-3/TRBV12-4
CASSLDTGGYTF
TGTGCCAGCAGTTTAGATACGGGGGGCTACACCTTC
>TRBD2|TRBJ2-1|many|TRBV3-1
CASSFLAGRSYNEQFF
TGTGCCAGCAGCTTCCTAGCGGGGCGCTCCTACAATGAGCAGTTCTTC
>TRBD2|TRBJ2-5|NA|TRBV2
CASSALLAGGPRKTQYF
TGTGCCAGCAGCGCCCTACTAGCGGGGGGGCCGCGTAAGACCCAGTACTTC
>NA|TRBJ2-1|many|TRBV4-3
CASSPTGTAYNEQFF
TGCGCCAGCAGCCCCACGGGGACGGCCTACAATGAGCAGTTCTTC
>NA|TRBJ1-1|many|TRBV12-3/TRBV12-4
CASHGRGRSYTEAFF
TGTGCCAGCCATGGCCGGGGAAGATCCTACACTGAAGCTTTCTTT
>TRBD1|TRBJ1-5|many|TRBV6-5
CASSMEGAGNQPQHF
TGTGCCAGCAGTATGGAGGGGGCGGGCAATCAGCCCCAGCATTTT
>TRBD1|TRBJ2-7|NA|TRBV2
CASSRGQGANRYEQYF
TGTGCCAGCAGTCGCGGACAGGGGGCGAATCGATACGAGCAGTACTTC
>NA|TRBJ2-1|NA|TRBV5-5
CASSWSTLASYNEQFF
TGTGCCAGCAGTTGGTCGACACTAGCTTCCTACAATGAGCAGTTCTTC
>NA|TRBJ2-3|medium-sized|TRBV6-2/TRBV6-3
CASSAGTSSDTQYF
TGTGCCAGCAGTGCTGGGACTTCCTCGGATACGCAGTATTTT
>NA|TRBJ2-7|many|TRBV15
CATSRTEYEQYF
TGTGCCACCAGCAGGACAGAGTACGAGCAGTACTTC
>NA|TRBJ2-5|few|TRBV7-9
CASSPRGSWETQYF
TGTGCCAGCAGCCCCCGGGGTTCGTGGGAGACCCAGTACTTC
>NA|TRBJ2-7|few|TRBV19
CASSIGPGSIEQYF
TGTGCCAGTAGTATAGGCCCGGGATCGATCGAGCAGTACTTC
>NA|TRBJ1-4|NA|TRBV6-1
CASSEGVTIGEKLFF
TGTGCCAGCAGTGAAGGCGTCACGATCGGGGAAAAACTGTTTTTT
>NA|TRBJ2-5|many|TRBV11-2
CASSPISARETQYF
TGTGCCAGCAGCCCCATCTCGGCCCGGGAGACCCAGTACTTC
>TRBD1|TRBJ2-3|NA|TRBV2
CASRDRGTDTQYF
TGTGCCAGCCGGGACAGGGGCACAGATACGCAGTATTTT
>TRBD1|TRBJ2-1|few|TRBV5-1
CASSGRQGTSGNEQFF
TGCGCCAGCAGCGGCCGACAGGGAACTTCGGGGAATGAGCAGTTCTTC
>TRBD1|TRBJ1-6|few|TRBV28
CASSKDRGRANSPLHF
TGTGCCAGCAGCAAAGACAGGGGGAGAGCAAATTCACCCCTCCACTTT
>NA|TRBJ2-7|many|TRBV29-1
CSGGSGYEQYF
TGCAGCGGGGGGTCGGGATACGAGCAGTACTTC
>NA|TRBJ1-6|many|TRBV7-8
CASSLKIPVGTPSSYNSPLHF
TGTGCCAGCAGCCTTAAGATTCCAGTGGGGACCCCTAGCTCCTATAATTCACCCCTCCACTTT
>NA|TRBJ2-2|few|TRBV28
CASSSYAEQGANTGELFF
TGTGCCAGCAGTTCCTATGCGGAGCAGGGTGCGAACACCGGGGAGCTGTTTTTT
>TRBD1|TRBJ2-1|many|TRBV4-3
CASSQDLGTGGLFSHF
TGCGCCAGCAGCCAAGATTTAGGGACAGGGGGCTTATTCTCCCACTTC
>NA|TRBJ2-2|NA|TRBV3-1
CASSQGGRQNTGELFF
TGTGCCAGCAGCCAAGGCGGTAGGCAGAACACCGGGGAGCTGTTTTTT
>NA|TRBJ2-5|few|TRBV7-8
CASSYKEQGGETQYF
TGTGCCAGCAGCTATAAAGAACAGGGTGGGGAGACCCAGTACTTC
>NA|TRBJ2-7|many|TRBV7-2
CASSRPGSSWEQYF
TGTGCCAGCAGCCGCCCCGGGTCTAGCTGGGAGCAGTACTTC
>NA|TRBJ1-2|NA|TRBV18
CVSSPLTEAGNYGYTF
TGTGTCAGCTCACCACTAACCGAGGCGGGGAACTATGGCTACACCTTC
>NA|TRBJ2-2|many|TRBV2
CASSGPGELFF
TGTGCCAGCAGTGGCCCCGGGGAGCTGTTTTTT
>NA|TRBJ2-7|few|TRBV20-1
CSAKADRNYEQYF
TGCAGTGCTAAGGCCGACCGGAACTACGAGCAGTACTTC
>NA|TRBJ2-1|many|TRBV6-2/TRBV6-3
CASGPGWSYNEQFF
TGTGCCAGCGGTCCGGGGTGGTCCTACAATGAGCAGTTCTTC
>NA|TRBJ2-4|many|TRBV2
CASKGLEDIQYF
TGTGCCAGCAAAGGCCTAGAGGACATTCAGTACTTC
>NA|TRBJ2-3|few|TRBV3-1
CASSPPRGLTDTQYF
TGTGCCAGCAGCCCTCCCCGGGGCCTAACAGATACGCAGTATTTT
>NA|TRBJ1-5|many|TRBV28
CASSPSLSNQPQHF
TGTGCCAGCAGTCCCTCCTTAAGCAATCAGCCCCAGCATTTT
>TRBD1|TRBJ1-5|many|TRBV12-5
CASGLIYPDRALSDSNQPQHF
TGTGCTAGTGGCCTTATATACCCCGACAGGGCCCTCTCAGATAGCAATCAGCCCCAGCATTTT
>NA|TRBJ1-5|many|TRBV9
CASSPSDQQPQHF
TGTGCCAGCAGCCCCTCCGACCAACAGCCCCAGCATTTT
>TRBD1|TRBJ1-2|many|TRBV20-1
CSAAGTGAIGDGYTF
TGCAGTGCCGCCGGGACAGGGGCGATCGGGGATGGCTACACCTTC
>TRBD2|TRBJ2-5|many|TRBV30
CAWSLAGGPETQYF
TGTGCCTGGAGCCTAGCGGGGGGGCCCGAGACCCAGTACTTC
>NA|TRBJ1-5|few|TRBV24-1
CAVGSSQPQHF
TGTGCCGTGGGAAGTTCTCAGCCCCAGCATTTT
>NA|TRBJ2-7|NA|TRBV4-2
CASSRPDSEQYF
TGTGCCAGCAGCCGACCGGACAGCGAGCAGTACTTC
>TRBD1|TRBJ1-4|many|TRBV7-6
CASSPRQGLNEKLFF
TGTGCCAGCAGCCCTCGACAGGGTCTTAATGAAAAACTGTTTTTT